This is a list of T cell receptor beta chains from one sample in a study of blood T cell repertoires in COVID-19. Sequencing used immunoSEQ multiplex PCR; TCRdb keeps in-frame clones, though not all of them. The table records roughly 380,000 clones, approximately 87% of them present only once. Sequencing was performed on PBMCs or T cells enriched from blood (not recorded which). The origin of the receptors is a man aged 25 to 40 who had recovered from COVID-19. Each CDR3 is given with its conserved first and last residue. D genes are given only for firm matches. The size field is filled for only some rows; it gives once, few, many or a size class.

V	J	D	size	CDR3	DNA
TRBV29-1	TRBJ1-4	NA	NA	CSVGSGATNEKLFF	TGCAGCGTTGGATCCGGGGCAACTAATGAAAAACTGTTTTTT
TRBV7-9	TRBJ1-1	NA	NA	CASSLGPTAAELF	TGTGCCAGCAGCTTAGGACCGACGGCGGCAGAGCTTTTT
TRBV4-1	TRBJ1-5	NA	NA	CASSPIQGMDQPQHF	TGCGCCAGCAGCCCAATACAGGGTATGGATCAGCCCCAGCATTTT
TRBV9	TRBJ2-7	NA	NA	CASSGKDSSYEQYF	TGTGCCAGCAGCGGGAAGGACAGTTCTTACGAGCAGTACTTC
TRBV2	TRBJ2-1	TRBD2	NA	CAGGLEYNEQFF	TGCGCGGGGGGGCTCGAATACAATGAGCAGTTCTTC
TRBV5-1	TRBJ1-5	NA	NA	CASSLAGGDQPQHF	TGCGCCAGCAGCTTGGCGGGGGGCGATCAGCCCCAGCATTTT
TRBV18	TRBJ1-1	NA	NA	CASSGGGTEAFF	TGTGCCAGCTCAGGTGGGGGGACTGAAGCTTTCTTT
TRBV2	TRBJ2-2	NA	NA	CASLLSNTGELFF	TGTGCCAGTCTCCTATCGAACACCGGGGAGCTGTTTTTT
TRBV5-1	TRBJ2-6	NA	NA	CASSLQVDGANVLTF	TGCGCCAGCAGCCTACAGGTAGATGGGGCCAACGTCCTGACTTTC
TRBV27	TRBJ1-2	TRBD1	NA	CASSLGTGGNYGYTF	TGTGCCAGCAGTCTGGGGACAGGGGGAAACTATGGCTACACCTTC
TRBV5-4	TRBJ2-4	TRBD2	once	CASSTDRGGDIQYF	TGTGCCAGCAGCACAGACCGGGGGGGGGACATTCAGTACTTC
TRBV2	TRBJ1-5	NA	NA	CASSEERVRVDQPQHF	TGTGCCAGCAGTGAAGAACGGGTCAGGGTAGACCAGCCCCAGCATTTT
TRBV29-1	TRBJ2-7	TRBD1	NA	CSVEGQGTYEQYF	TGCAGCGTTGAGGGACAGGGAACCTACGAGCAGTACTTC
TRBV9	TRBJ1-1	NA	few	CASSVGQIYTEAFF	TGTGCCAGCAGCGTAGGACAAATCTACACTGAAGCTTTCTTT
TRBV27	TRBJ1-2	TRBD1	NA	CASSWGTGDGYTF	TGTGCCAGCAGTTGGGGGACAGGCGATGGCTACACCTTC
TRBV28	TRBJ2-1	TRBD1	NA	CASSEQGATYNEQFF	TGTGCCAGCAGTGAACAGGGGGCGACCTACAATGAGCAGTTCTTC